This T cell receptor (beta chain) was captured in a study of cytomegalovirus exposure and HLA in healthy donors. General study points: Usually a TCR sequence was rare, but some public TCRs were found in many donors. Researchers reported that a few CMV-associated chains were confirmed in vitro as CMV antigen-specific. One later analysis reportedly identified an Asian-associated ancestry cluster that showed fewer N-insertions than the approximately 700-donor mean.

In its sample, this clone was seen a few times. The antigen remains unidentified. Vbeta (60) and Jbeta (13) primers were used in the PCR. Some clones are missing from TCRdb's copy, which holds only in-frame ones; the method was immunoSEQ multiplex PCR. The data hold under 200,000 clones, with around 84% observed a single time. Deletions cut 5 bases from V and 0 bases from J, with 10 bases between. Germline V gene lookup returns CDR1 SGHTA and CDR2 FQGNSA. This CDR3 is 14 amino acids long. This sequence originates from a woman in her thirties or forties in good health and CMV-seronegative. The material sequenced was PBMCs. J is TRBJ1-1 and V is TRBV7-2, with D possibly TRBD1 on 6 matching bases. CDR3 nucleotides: TGTGCCAGCAGCGAGGACAGTTTGAACACTGAAGCTTTCTTT. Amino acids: CASSEDSLNTEAFF.